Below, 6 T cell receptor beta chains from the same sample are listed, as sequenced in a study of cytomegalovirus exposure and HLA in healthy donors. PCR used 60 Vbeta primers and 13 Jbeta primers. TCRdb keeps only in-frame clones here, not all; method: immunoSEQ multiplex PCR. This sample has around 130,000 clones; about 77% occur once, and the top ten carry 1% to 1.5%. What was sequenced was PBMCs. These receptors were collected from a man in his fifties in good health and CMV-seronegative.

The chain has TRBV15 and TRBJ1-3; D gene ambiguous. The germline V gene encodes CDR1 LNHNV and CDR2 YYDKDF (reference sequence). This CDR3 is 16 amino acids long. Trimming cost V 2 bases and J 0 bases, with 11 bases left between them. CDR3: CATSRPQARSGNTIYF. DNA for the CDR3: TGTGCCACCAGCAGACCCCAGGCGCGCTCTGGAAACACCATATATTTT. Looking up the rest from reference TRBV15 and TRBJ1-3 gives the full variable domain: DAMVIQNPRYQVTQFGKPVTLSCSQTLNHNVMYWYQQKSSQAPKLLFHYYDKDFNNEADTPDNFQSRRPNTSFCFLDIRSPGLGDTAMYLCATSRPQARSGNTIYFGEGSWLTVV.

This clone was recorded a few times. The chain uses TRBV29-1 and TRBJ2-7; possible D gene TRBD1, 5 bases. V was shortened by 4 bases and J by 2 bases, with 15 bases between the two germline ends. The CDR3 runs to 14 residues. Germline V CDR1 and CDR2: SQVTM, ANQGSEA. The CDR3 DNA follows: TGCAGCGTTGTGATTGGACAAGGAGCCTACGAGCAGTACTTC. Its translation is CSVVIGQGAYEQYF.

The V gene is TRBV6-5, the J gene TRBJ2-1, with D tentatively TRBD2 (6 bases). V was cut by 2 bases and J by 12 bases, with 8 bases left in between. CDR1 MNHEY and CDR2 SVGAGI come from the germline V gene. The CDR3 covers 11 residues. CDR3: CASSYQGGQFF. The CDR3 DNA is TGTGCCAGCAGTTACCAGGGAGGGCAGTTCTTC.

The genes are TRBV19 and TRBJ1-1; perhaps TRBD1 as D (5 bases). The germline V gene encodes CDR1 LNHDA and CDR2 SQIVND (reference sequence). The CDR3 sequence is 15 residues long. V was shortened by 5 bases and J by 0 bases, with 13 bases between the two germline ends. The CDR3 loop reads CASSVAGRLNTEAFF. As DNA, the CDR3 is TGTGCCAGTAGTGTCGCGGGACGCTTGAACACTGAAGCTTTCTTT.

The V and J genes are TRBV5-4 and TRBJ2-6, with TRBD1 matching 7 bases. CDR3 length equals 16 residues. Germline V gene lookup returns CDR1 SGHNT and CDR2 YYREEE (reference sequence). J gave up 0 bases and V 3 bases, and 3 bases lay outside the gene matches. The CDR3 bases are TGTGCCAGCAGCTCGGGACAGAACTCTGGGGCCAACGTCCTGACTTTC. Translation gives CASSSGQNSGANVLTF.

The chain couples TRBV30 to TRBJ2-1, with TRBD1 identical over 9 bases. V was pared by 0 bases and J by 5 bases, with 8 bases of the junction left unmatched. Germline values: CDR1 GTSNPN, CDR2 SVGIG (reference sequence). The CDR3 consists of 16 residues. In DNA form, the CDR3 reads TGTGCCTGGAGTGTAGTTCGGACAGGGGCCAACAATGAGCAGTTCTTC. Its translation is CAWSVVRTGANNEQFF.